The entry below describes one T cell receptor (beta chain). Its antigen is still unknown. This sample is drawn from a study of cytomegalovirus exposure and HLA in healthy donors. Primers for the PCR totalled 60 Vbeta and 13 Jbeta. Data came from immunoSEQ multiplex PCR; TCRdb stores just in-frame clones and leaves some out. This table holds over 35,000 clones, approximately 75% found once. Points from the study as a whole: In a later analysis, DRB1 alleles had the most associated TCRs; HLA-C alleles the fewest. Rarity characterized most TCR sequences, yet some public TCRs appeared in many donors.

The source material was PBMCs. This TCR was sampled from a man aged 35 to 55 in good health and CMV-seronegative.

The CDR3 reads CASRLGISNQPQHF. Written as DNA, the CDR3 is TGTGCCAGCAGACTCGGGATCTCCAATCAGCCCCAGCATTTT. The chain carries TRBV28 and TRBJ1-5; D is uncertain. In germline, CDR1 is MDHEN, CDR2 SYDVKM. The CDR3 covers 14 residues. Deletions cut 6 bases from V and 3 bases from J, with 12 bases between.